This T cell receptor (beta chain) emerged from a study of neoadjuvant nivolumab and ipilimumab in lung cancer. The study's findings and limits: Only two of four nivolumab-treated tumors gained richness and clonality by surgery. TCR receptors were sequenced in few samples.

The protocol was immunoSEQ multiplex PCR, while the TCRdb copy is restricted to in-frame clones and leaves out a portion. The sample yields about 23,000 clones, roughly 84% seen once. CDR3 length: 14 amino acids. V was pared by 2 bases and J by 3 bases, with 3 bases of the junction left unmatched. Per the germline V gene, CDR1 is MDHEN and CDR2 is SYDVKM. This clone appeared a single time. Its antigen is still unknown. The sample here was peripheral blood, taken before neoadjuvant nivolumab, alone or with ipilimumab. This sequence was found in an adult with non-small cell lung cancer. V and J are TRBV28 and TRBJ2-7; 8 nucleotides match TRBD1. CDR3 sequence: CASSLVDRVYEQYF. Here the CDR3 DNA reads TGTGCCAGCAGTTTAGTGGACAGGGTCTACGAGCAGTACTTC.